Following are 27 T cell receptor beta chains from one sample sequenced in a study of blood T cell repertoires in COVID-19. The table came from immunoSEQ multiplex PCR; TCRdb's copy has only in-frame clones and leaves some out. The sample has tens of thousands of clones, 75% to 95% seen once; the top ten hold 6.5% to 8.5%. The source material was peripheral blood. Receptor source: a human donor in a cohort sampled during active COVID-19.

This clone was found once. V is TRBV6-5 and J is TRBJ2-5, with TRBD1 matching over 7 bases. Germline V gives CDR1 MNHEY, CDR2 SVGAGI. The CDR3 totals 12 residues. V shed 8 bases, J shed 4 bases, and the junction held 4 bases outside the gene matches. The CDR3 bases are TGTGCCAGCGAGACAGGGAGAGAGACCCAGTACTTC. Its translation: CASETGRETQYF.

In this sample, this clone turned up once. The genes are TRBV16 and TRBJ1-4; 9 nucleotides align to TRBD1. V lost 2 bases to trimming and J lost 3 bases; unmatched junction nucleotides: 10. Germline lookup yields CDR1 KGHSY and CDR2 FQNENV. The CDR3 length is 18 residues. The CDR3 is CASSQAGHRGLANEKLFF. CDR3 DNA sequence: TGTGCCAGCAGCCAAGCCGGGCACAGGGGGCTGGCTAATGAAAAACTGTTTTTT.

This clone was counted between two and nine times. This rearrangement joins TRBV5-8 to TRBJ1-4; TRBD1 aligns across 7 bases. Germline V gene lookup returns CDR1 SGHTS and CDR2 YDEGEE. With 0 bases clipped from V and 4 bases from J, the junction kept 6 bases outside the gene matches. The CDR3 has 16 amino acids. This chain's CDR3 is CASSLAIGQDNEKLFF. The CDR3 region has the DNA TGTGCCAGCAGCTTGGCCATAGGACAGGATAATGAAAAACTGTTTTTT. The variable domain in full, completed from reference TRBV5-8 and TRBJ1-4, reads EAGVTQSPTHLIKTRGQQATLRCSPISGHTSVYWYQQALGLGLQFLLWYDEGEERNRGNFPPRFSGRQFPNYSSELNVNALELEDSALYLCASSLAIGQDNEKLFFGSGTQLSVL.

This clone has only one observation. V and J are TRBV7-2 and TRBJ2-2; 7 bases line up with TRBD1. CDR1 and CDR2 (germline): SGHTA, FQGNSA. CDR3 size: 15 residues. V gave up 2 bases and J gave up 1 base; unmatched junction bases: 1. CDR3 sequence reads: CASSLYRGNTGELFF. The CDR3 nucleotides are TGTGCCAGCAGCTTATACAGGGGGAACACCGGGGAGCTGTTTTTT. Full variable domain (outside the CDR3, taken from reference TRBV7-2 and TRBJ2-2): GAGVSQSPSNKVTEKGKDVELRCDPISGHTALYWYRQSLGQGLEFLIYFQGNSAPDKSGLPSDRFSAERTGGSVSTLTIQRTQQEDSAVYLCASSLYRGNTGELFFGEGSRLTVL.

This clone appeared a single time. J is TRBJ2-7 and V is TRBV30; D unclear. Trimming removed 4 bases at V and 8 bases at J, with 18 bases between. The germline V gene encodes CDR1 GTSNPN and CDR2 SVGIG (reference sequence). This CDR3 has 13 residues. CDR3 sequence: CAWTPLPLNQQYF. The CDR3 nucleotides read TGTGCCTGGACGCCTCTACCCCTAAACCAGCAGTACTTC.

The chain carries TRBV6-5 and TRBJ1-3; 8 bases fit TRBD1. The J segment lost 2 bases and the V segment lost 6 bases, leaving 3 bases of the junction unmatched. From germline, CDR1 is MNHEY and CDR2 SVGAGI. This CDR3 spans 14 amino acids. The CDR3 loop is CASRTGAPGNTIYF. CDR3 DNA: TGTGCCAGCAGGACAGGGGCGCCTGGAAACACCATATATTTT.

This chain joins TRBV5-1 and TRBJ1-1; unclear D gene. V lost 0 bases, J lost 6 bases, and 12 bases lay in between. The CDR3 contains 14 residues. Germline CDR1 and CDR2: SGHRS and YFSETQ. CDR3 in DNA: TGCGCCAGCAGCTTGGGAGGGCCCCAGCCTGAAGCTTTCTTT. Protein: CASSLGGPQPEAFF.

This chain uses TRBV6-5 with TRBJ1-2; possible D gene TRBD1, 5 bases. V shed 7 bases and J shed 0 bases, with 12 bases lying between them. The germline V gene encodes CDR1 MNHEY and CDR2 SVGAGI. This CDR3 is 14 amino acids long. The CDR3 region has the DNA TGTGCCAGCACTATGACAGCGTCTAACTATGGCTACACCTTC. Translating it yields CASTMTASNYGYTF.

This chain joins TRBV15 and TRBJ1-1; 9 nucleotides agree with TRBD1. This CDR3 comprises 16 residues. Losses at the gene ends were 4 bases for V and 1 base for J; bases not matched to a gene: 7. Looked up from germline, CDR1 is LNHNV and CDR2 is YYDKDF (reference sequence). CDR3 DNA: TGTGCCACCAGCATCCCCGGGACAGGGCCGAACACTGAAGCTTTCTTT. Its protein is CATSIPGTGPNTEAFF. Based on the CDR3 plus reference TRBV15 and TRBJ1-1, the full variable domain is DAMVIQNPRYQVTQFGKPVTLSCSQTLNHNVMYWYQQKSSQAPKLLFHYYDKDFNNEADTPDNFQSRRPNTSFCFLDIRSPGLGDTAMYLCATSIPGTGPNTEAFFGQGTRLTVV.

This clone was observed a handful of times. Here the CDR3 reads CASSSSTGGRHGYTF. CDR3 nucleotides: TGTGCCAGCAGTTCCTCGACAGGGGGCAGGCATGGCTACACCTTC. The chain has TRBV28 and TRBJ1-2; TRBD1 matches at 10 bases. V dropped 4 bases and J dropped 6; count of bases not matched to a gene: 8. The V gene's germline CDR1 is MDHEN and CDR2 SYDVKM. The CDR3 consists of 15 residues.

The genes are TRBV12-3 or TRBV12-4 and TRBJ1-2; D is unresolved. This CDR3 region has 11 residues. V was clipped by 8 bases and J by 7 bases, with 11 bases between them. CDR3 sequence reads: CASAYSGGYTF. CDR3 coding DNA: TGTGCCAGCGCCTACAGTGGTGGCTACACCTTC.

This rearrangement joins TRBV27 to TRBJ2-2; 7 bases align to TRBD2. From germline, CDR1 is MNHEY and CDR2 SMNVEV (reference sequence). Unmatched junction bases numbered 4, after V lost 5 bases and J lost 7 bases. The CDR3 is 13 residues long. For the CDR3, the DNA is TGTGCCAGCAGTGGGAGGGGATTCGGGGAGCTGTTTTTT. This codes for CASSGRGFGELFF.

The rearrangement joins TRBV19 to TRBJ2-7; 8 bases fit TRBD1. The germline CDR1 and CDR2 sequences are LNHDA and SQIVND (reference sequence). The CDR3 runs to 15 residues. The ends lost 4 bases at V and 3 bases at J; junction bases unmatched: 8. The CDR3 DNA reads TGTGCCAGTAGTAGACCTGGACAGGGTCGCTACGAGCAGTACTTC. It translates to CASSRPGQGRYEQYF.

The chain has TRBV6-1 and TRBJ2-7, with 10 positions matching TRBD2. The CDR3 totals 14 residues. Germline CDR1 and CDR2: MNHNS and SASEGT. With V trimmed by 2 bases and J by 6 bases, 4 bases remained unmatched. CDR3 DNA: TGTGCCAGCAGTGAACTAGCGGGGGCCCTCGAGCAGTACTTC. Its translation is CASSELAGALEQYF.

This chain connects TRBV5-4 to TRBJ2-3; 10 bases map to TRBD2. Per germline, CDR1 SGHNT and CDR2 YYREEE (reference sequence). There are 15 residues in the CDR3. V shed 10 bases and J 4 bases; nucleotides not matched to a gene: 12. As DNA, the CDR3 is TGTGCCGCCACCGCCGAGCGGGGGGGAGCAGATACGCAGTATTTT. Its protein product is CAATAERGGADTQYF.

This sequence joins TRBV7-2 and TRBJ2-7; D possibly corresponds to TRBD1 (6 bases). The CDR3 loop spans 19 amino acids. V dropped 1 base and J dropped 4 bases, with 26 bases sitting between them. Germline-derived CDR1 and CDR2 are SGHTA and FQGNSA. CDR3 residues: CASSLVTVQGSQSSYEQYF. The CDR3 region has the DNA TGTGCCAGCAGCTTAGTAACGGTTCAGGGGTCTCAGTCTTCTTACGAGCAGTACTTC. Based on the CDR3 plus reference TRBV7-2 and TRBJ2-7, the full variable domain is GAGVSQSPSNKVTEKGKDVELRCDPISGHTALYWYRQSLGQGLEFLIYFQGNSAPDKSGLPSDRFSAERTGGSVSTLTIQRTQQEDSAVYLCASSLVTVQGSQSSYEQYFGPGTRLTVT.

This clone was detected only once. The chain links TRBV7-8 to TRBJ1-1; tentatively, D is TRBD1 (5 bases). In germline, CDR1 is SGHVS, CDR2 FQNEAQ. The ends were cut back, 5 bases at V and 1 base at J, with 8 bases in the middle. The length of the CDR3 is 13 residues. The DNA for the CDR3 is TGTGCCAGCAGCCCAACAGGGAACACTGAAGCTTTCTTT. Residues: CASSPTGNTEAFF.

The chain links TRBV10-3 to TRBJ1-5; 9 bases fit TRBD1. V shed 2 bases, J shed 6 bases, and the junction held 2 bases outside the gene matches. Germline V gene sequence: CDR1 ENHRY, CDR2 SYGVKD. The CDR3 runs to 14 residues. CDR3 protein: CAISETGGFQPQHF. The CDR3 DNA reads TGTGCCATCAGTGAGACAGGGGGCTTTCAGCCCCAGCATTTT.

This chain connects TRBV10-1 to TRBJ1-5, with D possibly being TRBD1 (5 bases). The CDR3 totals 13 residues. CDR1 WNHNN and CDR2 SYGVQD come from the germline V gene (reference sequence). V lost 3 bases, J lost 3 bases, and 6 bases lay in between. The CDR3 protein is CASSEGVNQPQHF. CDR3 nucleotide sequence: TGCGCCAGCAGTGAAGGGGTCAATCAGCCCCAGCATTTT.

The V call is TRBV19, the J call TRBJ2-7, with TRBD2 identical over 8 bases. After removal of 3 bases from V and 10 bases from J, the junction contained 11 bases not matched to a gene. CDR1 is LNHDA, CDR2 SQIVND, per germline (reference sequence). The CDR3 has 14 residues. As DNA, the CDR3 is TGTGCCAGTAGTATCAAGGTGGAGAGCGGGGGACAGTACTTC. Protein product: CASSIKVESGGQYF.

The gene calls are TRBV5-1 and TRBJ2-1; 13 bases map to TRBD2. There are 16 residues in the CDR3. V trimming: 4 bases; J trimming: 3 bases; junction bases outside the gene matches: 4. CDR1 is SGHRS and CDR2 is YFSETQ in the germline V gene. The CDR3 coding sequence is TGCGCCAGCAGCCCCCGGACTAGCGGGGGCTACAATGAGCAGTTCTTC. Protein product: CASSPRTSGGYNEQFF.

V and J are TRBV7-6 and TRBJ1-1; D possibly corresponds to TRBD1 (6 bases). Germline-derived CDR1 and CDR2 are SGHVS and FNYEAQ. This CDR3 region has 15 residues. Trimming cost V 4 bases and J 1 base, with 13 bases left between them. CDR3 DNA: TGTGCCAGCAGCTCCTTCGGACAGAAGAACACTGAAGCTTTCTTT. Protein sequence: CASSSFGQKNTEAFF.

The chain has TRBV28 and TRBJ1-4; 12 positions agree with TRBD1. This CDR3 has 20 residues. Looked up from germline, CDR1 is MDHEN and CDR2 is SYDVKM. J gave up 3 bases and V 5 bases, and 16 bases lay outside the gene matches. CDR3: CASSTYPRDRGPHSNEKLFF. The CDR3 coding sequence is TGTGCCAGCAGTACCTACCCCCGGGACAGGGGGCCTCATTCTAATGAAAAACTGTTTTTT.

The chain has TRBV19 and TRBJ2-7, with 7 nucleotides matching TRBD1. J lost 3 bases, V lost 5 bases, and 7 bases had no gene match. The CDR3 is 14 residues long. Germline-derived CDR1 and CDR2 are LNHDA and SQIVND (reference sequence). The DNA for the CDR3 is TGTGCCAGTAGTGTCGGACAGGTGAACTACGAGCAGTACTTC. Translation gives CASSVGQVNYEQYF.

J is TRBJ2-5 and V is TRBV5-5; 11 nucleotides line up with TRBD1. CDR3 size: 16 residues. Looked up from germline, CDR1 is SGHKS and CDR2 is YYEKEE (reference sequence). Trimming cost V 0 bases and J 1 base; bases outside gene matches: 2. The CDR3 reads CASSLGGQGAQETQYF. DNA for the CDR3: TGTGCCAGCAGCTTGGGAGGACAGGGGGCCCAAGAGACCCAGTACTTC.

The J gene is TRBJ1-1, the V gene TRBV28; 7 bases match TRBD1. This CDR3 is 15 amino acids long. The germline V gene encodes CDR1 MDHEN and CDR2 SYDVKM. Trimming at V came to 5 bases and at J to 4 bases, leaving 10 bases not matched to a gene. The DNA of the CDR3 is TGTGCCAGCAGTAGGACAGGTTTAAAGGGCACTGAAGCTTTCTTT. Translated: CASSRTGLKGTEAFF.

The count of this clone is one. The V and J genes are TRBV5-5 and TRBJ2-5; the D gene is possibly TRBD2 (5 bases). Trimming stripped 3 bases from V and 4 bases from J, with 16 bases between. Germline lookup yields CDR1 SGHKS and CDR2 YYEKEE (reference sequence). The CDR3 totals 15 residues. CDR3 nucleotide sequence: TGTGCCAGCAGCTGGGGATTCGGCGGGTCAGAGACCCAGTACTTC. Translated: CASSWGFGGSETQYF.